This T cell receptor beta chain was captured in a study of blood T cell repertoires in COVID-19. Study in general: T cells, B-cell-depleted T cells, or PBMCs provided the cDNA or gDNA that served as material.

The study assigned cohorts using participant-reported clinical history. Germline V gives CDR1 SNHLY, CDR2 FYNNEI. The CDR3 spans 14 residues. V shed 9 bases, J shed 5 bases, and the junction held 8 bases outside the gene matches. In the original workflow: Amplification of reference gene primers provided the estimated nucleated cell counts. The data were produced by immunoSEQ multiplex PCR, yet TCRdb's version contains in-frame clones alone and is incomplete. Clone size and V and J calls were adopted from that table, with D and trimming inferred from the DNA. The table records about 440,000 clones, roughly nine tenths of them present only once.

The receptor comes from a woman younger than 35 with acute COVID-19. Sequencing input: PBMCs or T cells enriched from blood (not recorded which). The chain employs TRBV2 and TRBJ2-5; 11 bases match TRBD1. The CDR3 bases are TGTGCCAGTCGCAAGGGACAGGGGGGGGAGACCCAGTACTTC. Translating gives CASRKGQGGETQYF.